This T cell receptor (beta chain) is from a study of beta chain features in type 1 diabetes. Looking at the study overall: The number of sorted cells examined across all samples was approximately 100 million. Overall study results and limits: There was a possibility that cDNA sequencing over-represented cells with high TCR expression.

This clone was detected a few times. What it recognizes is unknown. Every donor had blood drawn once into heparin, approximately 0.11 L on average. CD45RO/CCR7/CD25/CD127/CD95/CD27 sorting isolated CD4+ naive, central memory, regulatory and stem cell-like memory cells. Looked up from germline, CDR1 is MNHEY and CDR2 is SMNVEV (reference sequence). CDR3 length: 14 amino acids. V lost 3 bases and J 3 bases, leaving 12 bases between the germline ends. Isolated RNA was reverse transcribed in full, so expressed TCRB transcripts were sequenced. The method was immunoSEQ multiplex PCR; TCRdb's version includes in-frame clones alone and lacks a portion of them. There are some 410,000 clones in the sample; 11% to 15% occur only once, and around 0.039% lies in the top ten.

This sequence was found in a man aged 30 to 45 in good health. Source material: naive CD4+ T cells from blood. The chain carries TRBV27 and TRBJ2-7; D may be TRBD1 (5 bases). The chain's CDR3 is CASSLSRENYEQYF. As DNA, the CDR3 is TGTGCCAGCAGTTTGAGCAGGGAAAACTACGAGCAGTACTTC.